This T cell receptor (beta chain) was documented in a study of blood T cells in healthy people across ages. Broader study findings: Leaving the PBMCs unsorted stopped any conclusive comparison of naive versus antigen-experienced cells.

Alongside a J-beta primer mix, a sample-barcoded 5' primer served in a second PCR lasting roughly 6 to 12 cycles. TCRdb redid the calling of the 5' RACE reads with MiXCR, one entry per CDR3 protein. The data contain more than 800,000 distinct CDR3 sequences, under 35% of them singletons. To note about this clonotype: Its antigen is unknown.

This CDR3 has 17 residues. Deletions cut 1 base from V and 0 bases from J, with 13 bases between. Germline lookup yields CDR1 MNHNS and CDR2 SASEGT. The sequenced sample was blood. The chain joins TRBV6-1 to TRBJ1-3; D ambiguous. This TCR was recovered from a woman of 80 years or more in good health. CDR3 sequence: CASSEVLGLSSGNTIYF. The CDR3 DNA is TGTGCCAGCAGTGAAGTTCTGGGTCTGAGCTCTGGAAACACCATATATTTT.